This TCR beta chain is from a study of T cell repertoires in cytomegalovirus infection. For the study at large: Both a matching HLA type and CMV infection were indicated by public TCR beta signatures.

On this clonotype: Its antigen is as yet unknown.

Trimming removed 11 bases at V and 4 bases at J, with 19 bases between. The CDR3 contains 14 residues. TCRdb re-called the reads through MiXCR, storing one row per CDR3 protein. Found here are about 180,000 distinct CDR3 sequences, approximately 17% of them singletons; the top ten hold roughly 24%. General study findings and limits: HLA-C-restricted, CMV-specific TCR beta clonotypes were dominant ex vivo. Identification of carriers of CMV plus the relevant HLA was performed using cumulative public TCR beta family frequency.

This sequence was found in a human donor in good health (CMV status not recorded). Some clones in this sample may be carry-over from other donors' samples. The sequencing input was CD8+ T cells from PBMCs. The V and J genes are TRBV12-3 or TRBV12-4 and TRBJ2-3; perhaps TRBD2 as D (5 bases). The CDR3 coding sequence is TGTGCCGCCGGCCCGGCTAGCCGGGCAGATACGCAGTATTTT. Translating it yields CAAGPASRADTQYF.